This T cell receptor (beta chain) was captured by sequencing in a study of blood T cell repertoires in COVID-19. Residents of about two dozen US areas, aged about 18 to 89 years, made up the participants. CDR3 length equals 15 residues. V lost 2 bases to trimming and J lost 4 bases, with 12 bases between them. Germline CDR1 MNHEY, CDR2 SMNVEV (reference sequence). Assay: immunoSEQ multiplex PCR; the TCRdb copy retains only in-frame clones and omits some. This table holds about 210,000 clones, around 81% found once. Sequences were obtained from PBMCs or T cells enriched from blood (not recorded which). The chain couples TRBV27 to TRBJ2-1, with a possible D match to TRBD1 (5 bases). The clonotype was recovered from a man aged 25 to 40 with acute COVID-19. The CDR3 protein is CASSLRDRQYNEQFF. CDR3 bases: TGTGCCAGCAGTTTACGAGACAGACAATACAATGAGCAGTTCTTC.